A single sample is the source of the 32 T cell receptor beta chains below, sequenced in a study of beta chain features in type 1 diabetes (dated by TCRdb to the late 2010s). Study-level results and caveats: In all four CD4+ subsets, TCRB CDR3 length was moderately but significantly shorter in type 1 diabetes patients.

For these receptors, no antigen is known. Libraries were constructed by the immunoSEQ multiplex PCR assay. The High Capacity cDNA Reverse Transcription Kit was used to reverse transcribe all of the isolated RNA, meaning that expressed TCRB transcripts were what got sequenced. Sourced from immuneACCESS, this table was stored by TCRdb with only in-frame sequences that have V and J called. A share of the clones is absent; for the studies checked, an unresolved V gene accounts for under half, and the remainder has no known explanation. The sample contains 250,000 to 300,000 clones, 24% of them found a single time. The top ten clones comprise 0.012% of the sample. The sample consisted of naive CD4+ T cells from blood. Reading the label with the study, this specimen's cell subset or site is: true naive CD4+ T cells. Receptors originate from a woman in her twenties or thirties with type 1 diabetes.

This clone was counted between two and nine times. The V and J genes are TRBV30 and TRBJ2-3; TRBD2 is a possible D gene (5 bases). Per the germline V gene, CDR1 is GTSNPN and CDR2 is SVGIG (reference sequence). The CDR3 consists of 16 residues. V was shortened by 0 bases and J by 2 bases, with 15 bases between the two germline ends. CDR3: CAWSVWWERATDTQYF. Written as DNA, the CDR3 is TGTGCCTGGAGTGTATGGTGGGAGAGGGCCACAGATACGCAGTATTTT.

This clone has only a few counts. J is TRBJ2-6 and V is TRBV25-1, with 7 bases lining up with TRBD2. Germline V gives CDR1 MGHDK, CDR2 SYGVNS. Unmatched junction bases numbered 4, after V lost 5 bases and J lost 3 bases. The CDR3 loop spans 15 amino acids. The CDR3 region has the DNA TGTGCCAGCAGTTTGGGAGGGGATGGGGCCAACGTCCTGACTTTC. Protein sequence: CASSLGGDGANVLTF.

This clone was counted only a few times. The CDR3 loop reads CASSLETGYEQFF. In nucleotides, the CDR3 is TGCGCCAGCAGCCTAGAGACCGGGTATGAGCAGTTCTTC. The V call is TRBV4-1, the J call TRBJ2-1, with no clear D. V was clipped by 4 bases and J by 8 bases, with 12 bases between them. This CDR3 has 13 residues. CDR1 and CDR2 from the germline V gene are MGHRA and YSYEKL.

V and J are TRBV30 and TRBJ2-3; 9 positions agree with TRBD1. Germline V gives CDR1 GTSNPN, CDR2 SVGIG (reference sequence). CDR3 length: 14 residues. With V trimmed by 5 bases and J by 3 bases, 6 bases remained unmatched. The CDR3 nucleotides read TGTGCCTGGTCTAGGACAGGGGCTACAGATACGCAGTATTTT. Translation: CAWSRTGATDTQYF. Together with reference TRBV30 and TRBJ2-3, the CDR3 gives the full variable domain: SQTIHQWPATLVQPVGSPLSLECTVEGTSNPNLYWYRQAAGRGLQLLFYSVGIGQISSEVPQNLSASRPQDRQFILSSKKLLLSDSGFYLCAWSRTGATDTQYFGPGTRLTVL.

This clone was counted between two and nine times. The chain is built from TRBV30 and TRBJ2-1; D is possibly TRBD2 (5 bases). V dropped 4 bases and J dropped 3 bases, with 13 bases sitting between them. The CDR3 is made up of 14 amino acids. Germline CDR1 GTSNPN, CDR2 SVGIG (reference sequence). CDR3 nucleotides: TGTGCCTGGACTCGAGCGGATGTCTACAATGAGCAGTTCTTC. Protein: CAWTRADVYNEQFF.

The chain couples TRBV18 to TRBJ2-6; D may be TRBD2 (6 bases). This CDR3 spans 15 amino acids. The ends were cut back, 2 bases at V and 12 bases at J, with 17 bases in the middle. CDR1 and CDR2 (germline): KGHSH, LQKENI. The CDR3 protein is CASSPSSGDVVVLTF. The CDR3 nucleotides are TGTGCCAGCTCACCATCGTCGGGAGACGTAGTCGTCCTGACTTTC.

This clone appeared a few times. V and J are TRBV5-1 and TRBJ1-2; D unresolved. Germline V CDR1 and CDR2: SGHRS, YFSETQ. This CDR3 contains 13 residues. Trimming shortened V by 5 bases and J by 8 bases, and 16 bases separated the two germline ends. The CDR3 spells CASSSGSGDGYTF. CDR3 DNA sequence: TGCGCCAGCAGTTCCGGGTCCGGCGACGGCTACACCTTC.

The genes are TRBV5-1 and TRBJ1-5; D is undetermined. This CDR3 is 13 amino acids long. CDR1 is SGHRS and CDR2 is YFSETQ in the germline V gene. Trimming took off 4 bases at V and 0 bases at J, with 5 bases between the two ends. The CDR3 region has the DNA TGCGCCAGCAGCCCGGGTAGCAATCAGCCCCAGCATTTT. It codes for CASSPGSNQPQHF. The full variable domain, with the rest looked up from reference TRBV5-1 and TRBJ1-5, is KAGVTQTPRYLIKTRGQQVTLSCSPISGHRSVSWYQQTPGQGLQFLFEYFSETQRNKGNFPGRFSGRQFSNSRSEMNVSTLELGDSALYLCASSPGSNQPQHFGDGTRLSIL.

The V gene is TRBV5-1, the J gene TRBJ2-5; D might be TRBD1 (6 bases). Trimming removed 2 bases from V and 4 bases from J, with 12 bases in between. In germline, CDR1 is SGHRS, CDR2 YFSETQ. This CDR3 has 14 amino acids. The CDR3 DNA sequence: TGCGCCAGCAGCTTAAACAGGGATGGAGAGACCCAGTACTTC. It translates to CASSLNRDGETQYF. The full variable domain, rest sourced from reference TRBV5-1 and TRBJ2-5, is KAGVTQTPRYLIKTRGQQVTLSCSPISGHRSVSWYQQTPGQGLQFLFEYFSETQRNKGNFPGRFSGRQFSNSRSEMNVSTLELGDSALYLCASSLNRDGETQYFGPGTRLLVL.

This clone was seen only a few times. The rearrangement links TRBV2 to TRBJ2-2; TRBD2 might be the D (6 bases). This CDR3 contains 12 residues. Germline V CDR1 and CDR2: SNHLY, FYNNEI. Trimming stripped 11 bases from V and 1 base from J, with 8 bases between. CDR3 in amino acids: CAGSGNTGELFF. The CDR3 nucleotides are TGTGCCGGTAGCGGGAACACCGGGGAGCTGTTTTTT.

This rearrangement joins TRBV11-3 to TRBJ1-1; a weak D match, TRBD1 (6 bases). V lost 5 bases and J lost 1, with 17 bases in between. This CDR3 spans 16 amino acids. Per germline, CDR1 SGHNT and CDR2 YENEEA. In nucleotides, the CDR3 is TGTGCCAGCAGCCCAGGGGCGCGTCAAGGGAACACTGAAGCTTTCTTT. Translating gives CASSPGARQGNTEAFF. Using reference TRBV11-3 and TRBJ1-1 for the parts outside the CDR3, the full variable domain is EAGVVQSPRYKIIEKKQPVAFWCNPISGHNTLYWYLQNLGQGPELLIRYENEEAVDDSQLPKDRFSAERLKGVDSTLKIQPAELGDSAVYLCASSPGARQGNTEAFFGQGTRLTVV.

This clone was seen a few times. The chain joins TRBV18 to TRBJ2-5; 9 bases are a match to TRBD1. V shed 6 bases, J shed 5 bases, and the junction held 7 bases outside the gene matches. CDR3 length equals 14 residues. Germline V gene data show CDR1 as KGHSH and CDR2 as LQKENI. CDR3 sequence (DNA): TGTGCCAGCTCCGTCTTTGGGACAGGGGAGACCCAGTACTTC. Its translation: CASSVFGTGETQYF.

Only a few counts were recorded for this clone. CDR3 in amino acids: CAWKARWGRDEQFF. The CDR3 DNA reads as TGTGCCTGGAAAGCTAGGTGGGGGCGCGATGAGCAGTTCTTC. The chain recombines TRBV30 with TRBJ2-1; the D gene is possibly TRBD1 (6 bases). V was trimmed by 4 bases and J by 8 bases, leaving 18 bases between them. Germline V gene lookup returns CDR1 GTSNPN and CDR2 SVGIG (reference sequence). The CDR3 extends over 14 amino acids.

This clone showed up just a few times. V is TRBV2 and J is TRBJ2-7; 10 bases map to TRBD2. This CDR3 spans 14 amino acids. Germline values: CDR1 SNHLY, CDR2 FYNNEI. The trim removed 6 bases at V and 2 bases at J, leaving 4 bases unmatched. The CDR3 protein is CASRASGGAYEQYF. The CDR3 nucleotides read TGTGCCAGCAGGGCTAGCGGGGGAGCCTACGAGCAGTACTTC. Based on the CDR3 plus reference TRBV2 and TRBJ2-7, the full variable domain is EPEVTQTPSHQVTQMGQEVILRCVPISNHLYFYWYRQILGQKVEFLVSFYNNEISEKSEIFDDQFSVERPDGSNFTLKIRSTKLEDSAMYFCASRASGGAYEQYFGPGTRLTVT.

This clone was detected only a few times. CDR3 sequence: CASSSFGQGLDTQYF. The DNA for the CDR3 is TGTGCCAGCAGTTCCTTTGGACAGGGATTGGATACGCAGTATTTT. V usage is TRBV28 and J usage is TRBJ2-3, with 8 nucleotides matching TRBD1. Germline V CDR1 and CDR2: MDHEN, SYDVKM. This CDR3 has 15 amino acids. With 4 bases clipped from V and 6 bases from J, the junction kept 9 bases outside the gene matches.

The chain has TRBV2 and TRBJ2-3, with TRBD2 identical over 12 bases. The V segment lost 6 bases and the J segment 8 bases; nucleotides outside the gene matches: 12. This CDR3 region has 16 residues. Germline V lookup: CDR1 SNHLY, CDR2 FYNNEI. This CDR3 is CASSRLAGGPPPTQYF. The CDR3 bases are TGTGCCAGCAGCCGTCTAGCGGGAGGGCCACCCCCTACGCAGTATTTT.

This clone showed up just a few times. This chain joins TRBV2 and TRBJ1-2; no clear D gene. The CDR3 contains 11 residues. Trimming shortened V by 10 bases and J by 0 bases, and 6 bases separated the two germline ends. Looked up from germline, CDR1 is SNHLY and CDR2 is FYNNEI. CDR3 region: CATTSNYGYTF. CDR3 nucleotide sequence: TGTGCCACCACTTCTAACTATGGCTACACCTTC.

CDR3 sequence (DNA): TGCAGCGTTGAAGACTTGGCGGGAGGGCCTTTAGATACGCAGTATTTT. Its translation: CSVEDLAGGPLDTQYF. This chain links TRBV29-1 with TRBJ2-3, with 9 positions matching TRBD2. The ends lost 0 bases at V and 5 bases at J; junction bases unmatched: 9. CDR3 length: 16 residues. Germline CDR1 SQVTM, CDR2 ANQGSEA.

This clone came up a few times. This chain uses TRBV4-2 with TRBJ2-6; TRBD1 aligns across 8 bases. The ends lost 5 bases at V and 9 bases at J; junction bases unmatched: 3. Germline CDR1 LGHNA, CDR2 YNFKEQ. The length of the CDR3 is 13 residues. The CDR3 region has the DNA TGTGCCAGCAGCGAGGACAGGGACAACGTCCTGACTTTC. It translates to CASSEDRDNVLTF.

The chain couples TRBV9 to TRBJ2-2; 7 bases map to TRBD2. The CDR3 covers 16 residues. J lost 0 bases, V lost 1 base, and 3 bases had no gene match. The V gene's germline CDR1 is SGDLS and CDR2 YYNGEE. Written as DNA, the CDR3 is TGTGCCAGCAGCGTATTGGGAGGGTCGAACACCGGGGAGCTGTTTTTT. Residues: CASSVLGGSNTGELFF. Filled out from reference TRBV9 and TRBJ2-2, the complete variable domain reads DSGVTQTPKHLITATGQRVTLRCSPRSGDLSVYWYQQSLDQGLQFLIQYYNGEERAKGNILERFSAQQFPDLHSELNLSSLELGDSALYFCASSVLGGSNTGELFFGEGSRLTVL.

The rearrangement links TRBV9 to TRBJ2-7; weak D call: TRBD2 (6 bases). CDR1 is SGDLS and CDR2 is YYNGEE in the germline V gene. The CDR3 has 14 residues. V lost 0 bases, J lost 2 bases, and 9 bases lay in between. The DNA of the CDR3 is TGTGCCAGCAGCGTAGACGGGAGAGCCTACGAGCAGTACTTC. It encodes CASSVDGRAYEQYF.

The chain couples TRBV19 to TRBJ1-5; 9 nucleotides agree with TRBD1. V lost 1 base, J lost 7 bases, and 8 bases stayed unmatched. The CDR3 totals 16 residues. Germline values: CDR1 LNHDA, CDR2 SQIVND (reference sequence). CDR3 protein: CASSIGIGTGFQPQHF. The CDR3 bases are TGTGCCAGTAGTATAGGAATCGGGACAGGGTTCCAGCCCCAGCATTTT.

This clone was seen a handful of times. The V gene is TRBV7-3, the J gene TRBJ1-1; tentative D call: TRBD1 (5 bases). The CDR3 is made up of 13 amino acids. CDR1 is SGHTA, CDR2 FQGTGA, per germline. Between the trimmed V and J ends, which lost 0 bases and 6 bases, there was a span of 8 bases. CDR3 sequence reads: CASSLTQGSEAFF. The DNA for the CDR3 is TGTGCCAGCAGCTTAACGCAGGGATCTGAAGCTTTCTTT.

V and J are TRBV5-1 and TRBJ2-6; 7 bases line up with TRBD2. Germline V gene data show CDR1 as SGHRS and CDR2 as YFSETQ. The CDR3 loop spans 18 amino acids. V shed 2 bases, J shed 0 bases, and the junction held 8 bases outside the gene matches. The CDR3 spells CASSFDGRFLSGANVLTF. CDR3 DNA sequence: TGCGCCAGCAGCTTTGACGGGAGGTTCCTCTCTGGGGCCAACGTCCTGACTTTC.

V and J are TRBV5-1 and TRBJ2-1, with TRBD1 matching over 10 bases. The CDR3 runs 15 residues. CDR1 and CDR2 from the germline V gene are SGHRS and YFSETQ. J lost 9 bases, V lost 3 bases, and 9 bases had no gene match. CDR3 in DNA: TGCGCCAGCAGCTGGGACGGGACAGGGGAAATTGAGCAGTTCTTC. Amino acids: CASSWDGTGEIEQFF.

In the case of this clone: One junction end disagrees with the germline gene, perhaps due to a read error. The gene calls are TRBV7-7 and TRBJ2-3, with D uncertain. The CDR3 length is 13 residues. Germline V gene data show CDR1 as SSHAT and CDR2 as FNYEAQ (reference sequence). The CDR3 bases are TGTGCTAGCAGCGTCGTCGGTCGATCCACGCAGTATTTT. Translated: CASSVVGRSTQYF.

The chain joins TRBV5-4 to TRBJ2-3; tentatively, D is TRBD1 (6 bases). This CDR3 region has 14 residues. CDR1 is SGHNT, CDR2 YYREEE, per germline (reference sequence). V gave up 3 bases and J gave up 4 bases, with 12 bases separating them. In DNA form, the CDR3 reads TGTGCCAGCAGCTCTACAGGGATGGCAGATACGCAGTATTTT. This codes for CASSSTGMADTQYF.

This clone was counted a single time. The rearrangement uses TRBV30 and TRBJ1-1; 7 positions agree with TRBD1. The CDR3 length is 12 residues. Germline V lookup: CDR1 GTSNPN, CDR2 SVGIG (reference sequence). The V gene end was trimmed by 2 bases and the J gene end by 7 bases; junction bases not matched to a gene: 4. The CDR3 loop reads CAWSLQGNEAFF. CDR3 bases: TGTGCCTGGAGTCTACAGGGGAATGAAGCTTTCTTT. Based on the CDR3 plus reference TRBV30 and TRBJ1-1, the full variable domain is SQTIHQWPATLVQPVGSPLSLECTVEGTSNPNLYWYRQAAGRGLQLLFYSVGIGQISSEVPQNLSASRPQDRQFILSSKKLLLSDSGFYLCAWSLQGNEAFFGQGTRLTVV.

V gene TRBV11-2 combines with J gene TRBJ1-5, with D possibly TRBD1 on 5 matching bases. Trimming stripped 5 bases from V and 0 bases from J, with 14 bases between. The CDR3 covers 16 residues. CDR1 SGHAT and CDR2 FQNNGV come from the germline V gene. Here the CDR3 DNA reads TGTGCCAGCAGCCCGGGCCGGGGGAATAGCAATCAGCCCCAGCATTTT. Its protein is CASSPGRGNSNQPQHF.

The gene calls are TRBV7-8 and TRBJ2-2; TRBD2 matches at 8 bases. This CDR3 comprises 14 residues. Germline V gene sequence: CDR1 SGHVS, CDR2 FQNEAQ. V shed 5 bases and J 5 bases; nucleotides not matched to a gene: 4. In DNA, the CDR3 is TGTGCCAGCAGCCCCTTAGCGGGGACCGGGGAGCTGTTTTTT. Its protein is CASSPLAGTGELFF.

The chain employs TRBV15 and TRBJ1-2, with 8 bases identical to TRBD1. Losses at the gene ends were 4 bases for V and 2 bases for J; bases not matched to a gene: 6. CDR3 size: 15 residues. Germline lookup yields CDR1 LNHNV and CDR2 YYDKDF (reference sequence). The CDR3: CATSNRQGYNYGYTF. The CDR3 DNA follows: TGTGCCACCAGCAATCGACAGGGGTACAACTATGGCTACACCTTC.

This clone was seen a few times. A read error may account for a junction end that differs from germline. The chain has TRBV7-7 and TRBJ2-2; D uncertain. This CDR3 spans 13 amino acids. Germline CDR1 is SSHAT and CDR2 is FNYEAQ (reference sequence). CDR3 nucleotides: TGTGCTAGCAGCTCCGACTCCACCGGGGAGCTGTTTTTT. Protein: CASSSDSTGELFF.